A single sample is the source of the 26 T cell receptor beta chains below, sequenced in a study of STAT5B mutations in CD4+ large granular lymphocyte leukemia. Some clones are missing from TCRdb's copy, which holds only in-frame ones; the method was immunoSEQ multiplex PCR. In the table there are about 30,000 clones, around nine tenths of which are singletons. Sequencing was done on a sample of CD4+ T cells from blood buffy coats. These receptor sequences come from a human donor in good health.

J is TRBJ1-1 and V is TRBV2; no definite D call. V lost 4 bases and J lost 5, with 14 bases in between. Germline lookup yields CDR1 SNHLY and CDR2 FYNNEI. This CDR3 is 14 amino acids long. CDR3 amino acids: CASSVGVRETEAFF. The CDR3 nucleotides are TGTGCCAGCAGTGTAGGCGTGAGGGAGACTGAAGCTTTCTTT.

V usage is TRBV6-1 and J usage is TRBJ1-6; D is uncertain. The CDR3 has 16 amino acids. V was shortened by 4 bases and J by 0 bases, with 10 bases between the two germline ends. CDR1 MNHNS and CDR2 SASEGT come from the germline V gene. The CDR3 DNA reads TGTGCCAGCAGTGTGGACCCAAGCTCCTATAATTCACCCCTCCACTTT. This encodes CASSVDPSSYNSPLHF.

The sample holds a few counts of this clone. V usage is TRBV10-2 and J usage is TRBJ2-7; TRBD2 matches at 11 bases. Trimming at V came to 10 bases and at J to 3 bases, leaving 11 bases not matched to a gene. The germline V gene encodes CDR1 WSHSY and CDR2 SAAADI. The CDR3 runs 15 residues. CDR3: CATHPLAGGVYEQYF. The CDR3 bases are TGCGCCACCCACCCTCTAGCGGGAGGTGTCTACGAGCAGTACTTC.

CDR3 DNA: TGTGCCAGCAGCTTAGCCCTAGCGGCTGTCTACGAGCAGTACTTC. Amino acids: CASSLALAAVYEQYF. The chain couples TRBV7-2 to TRBJ2-7, with TRBD2 matching over 7 bases. The germline CDR1 and CDR2 sequences are SGHTA and FQGNSA. This CDR3 spans 15 amino acids. After removal of 0 bases from V and 3 bases from J, the junction contained 5 bases not matched to a gene.

This clone came up once. This chain joins TRBV5-6 and TRBJ2-3; 7 nucleotides line up with TRBD2. Per the germline V gene, CDR1 is SGHDT and CDR2 is YYEEEE. The CDR3 has 15 amino acids. J lost 0 bases, V lost 1 base, and 2 bases had no gene match. The DNA of the CDR3 is TGTGCCAGCAGCTTGCGCGGGAGAAGCACAGATACGCAGTATTTT. Translating it yields CASSLRGRSTDTQYF.

A single count supports this clone. The V call is TRBV19, the J call TRBJ2-4; TRBD2 matches at 7 bases. This CDR3 region has 14 residues. V shed 10 bases, J shed 0 bases, and the junction held 6 bases outside the gene matches. CDR1 and CDR2 (germline): LNHDA, SQIVND (reference sequence). The CDR3 region has the DNA TGTGCCACTAGGGAGGGAATAGCCAAAAACATTCAGTACTTC. Its protein product is CATREGIAKNIQYF. Full variable domain (rest looked up from reference TRBV19 and TRBJ2-4): DGGITQSPKYLFRKEGQNVTLSCEQNLNHDAMYWYRQDPGQGLRLIYYSQIVNDFQKGDIAEGYSVSREKKESFPLTVTSAQKNPTAFYLCATREGIAKNIQYFGAGTRLSVL.

This clone was seen a single time. The chain combines TRBV10-3 with TRBJ2-1; 10 nucleotides match TRBD2. There are 17 residues in the CDR3. V lost 6 bases and J lost 0; bases outside the gene matches: 8. Germline-derived CDR1 and CDR2 are ENHRY and SYGVKD. The CDR3 bases are TGTGCCATCAGAAATTCAGCGGGAGGGCCCTCCTACAATGAGCAGTTCTTC. Its translation is CAIRNSAGGPSYNEQFF.

This chain connects TRBV7-2 to TRBJ2-7, with TRBD1 as a possible D gene (5 bases). From germline, CDR1 is SGHTA and CDR2 FQGNSA. The germline V and J ends were trimmed by 0 bases and 7 bases, with 16 bases remaining between them. This CDR3 contains 15 residues. This CDR3 is CASSLAPGGAGEQYF. DNA for the CDR3: TGTGCCAGCAGCTTAGCGCCCGGTGGGGCTGGGGAGCAGTACTTC.

The chain combines TRBV29-1 with TRBJ2-1; TRBD1 matches at 9 bases. The junction had 6 bases not matched to a gene; V was cut back by 3 bases and J by 6 bases. Germline V gene data show CDR1 as SQVTM and CDR2 as ANQGSEA. The CDR3 contains 14 residues. In DNA, the CDR3 is TGCAGCGTTGAGAGACAGGGGGAGGGCAATGAGCAGTTCTTC. The encoded protein is CSVERQGEGNEQFF.

The chain joins TRBV5-1 to TRBJ2-1; TRBD1 might be the D (6 bases). The CDR3 is 16 residues long. V was trimmed by 4 bases and J by 2 bases, leaving 16 bases between them. The germline V gene has CDR1 SGHRS and CDR2 YFSETQ. The CDR3, as DNA: TGCGCCAGCAGCCCCATATCAGGGGAACCCTACAATGAGCAGTTCTTC. It yields the protein CASSPISGEPYNEQFF.

The chain uses TRBV7-3 and TRBJ2-2, with 9 bases that match TRBD2. The length of the CDR3 is 17 residues. Trimming removed 2 bases from V and 6 bases from J; junction bases left unmatched: 10. Germline loops: CDR1 SGHTA, CDR2 FQGTGA. CDR3 amino acids: CASSLRAGREGPGELFF. The CDR3 DNA reads as TGTGCCAGCAGCTTACGGGCGGGGCGGGAGGGCCCCGGGGAGCTGTTTTTT.

J is TRBJ1-2 and V is TRBV28, with 7 nucleotides matching TRBD1. The V gene end was trimmed by 6 bases and the J gene end by 4 bases; junction bases not matched to a gene: 5. The CDR3 consists of 13 residues. Germline V gene lookup returns CDR1 MDHEN and CDR2 SYDVKM. As DNA, the CDR3 is TGTGCCAGCAGCCGGGACAGCTTCTATGGCTACACCTTC. This gives the protein CASSRDSFYGYTF.

The chain is built from TRBV27 and TRBJ2-1, with D unclear. Deletions cut 0 bases from V and 1 base from J, with 7 bases between. The CDR3 is made up of 15 amino acids. Germline-derived CDR1 and CDR2 are MNHEY and SMNVEV (reference sequence). As DNA, the CDR3 is TGTGCCAGCAGTTTATCGGAGAATTCCTACAATGAGCAGTTCTTC. Residues: CASSLSENSYNEQFF.

The rearrangement uses TRBV7-2 and TRBJ2-5; 13 nucleotides align to TRBD2. Germline lookup yields CDR1 SGHTA and CDR2 FQGNSA. Germline trimming cut 5 bases from V and 9 bases from J; bases unmatched to any gene: 12. The CDR3 spans 16 residues. The CDR3 region is CASSAAGLAGRGAQYF. DNA for the CDR3: TGTGCCAGCAGCGCAGCGGGACTAGCGGGACGAGGGGCCCAGTACTTC.

CDR3 sequence: CASSLGGLAGYNEQFF. DNA for the CDR3: TGTGCCAGCAGCTTGGGGGGACTAGCGGGTTACAATGAGCAGTTCTTC. The chain links TRBV5-4 to TRBJ2-1, with 12 nucleotides matching TRBD2. The CDR3 contains 16 residues. In germline, CDR1 is SGHNT, CDR2 YYREEE (reference sequence). J was trimmed by 4 bases and V by 0 bases; bases with no gene match: 2.

Note on this clone: Distinct nucleotide sequences in the sample also encode this CDR3. The chain uses TRBV5-1 and TRBJ2-5; no clear D. Trimming stripped 4 bases from V and 1 base from J, with 2 bases between. The length of the CDR3 is 11 residues. CDR1 and CDR2 from the germline V gene are SGHRS and YFSETQ. The CDR3 nucleotides read TGCGCCAGCAGCCTCCAAGAGACCCAGTACTTC. Its translation is CASSLQETQYF.

The rearrangement joins TRBV19 to TRBJ1-5; 8 bases are shared with TRBD1. The V gene's germline CDR1 is LNHDA and CDR2 SQIVND (reference sequence). The CDR3 extends over 15 amino acids. The J segment lost 3 bases and the V segment lost 4 bases, leaving 5 bases of the junction unmatched. The CDR3 DNA sequence: TGTGCCAGTAGTACCCAGGGGGCGATCAATCAGCCCCAGCATTTT. Protein sequence: CASSTQGAINQPQHF.

The V call is TRBV9, the J call TRBJ1-2; D gene unclear. CDR1 is SGDLS and CDR2 is YYNGEE in the germline V gene. CDR3 length equals 12 residues. V was clipped by 4 bases and J by 4 bases, with 8 bases between them. The CDR3 loop is CASSPEGYGYTF. The CDR3 coding sequence is TGTGCCAGCAGCCCTGAAGGCTATGGCTACACCTTC.

The chain couples TRBV10-3 to TRBJ2-7, with 9 bases aligning to TRBD2. The CDR3 runs 14 residues. V gave up 9 bases and J gave up 2 bases; unmatched junction bases: 8. CDR1 ENHRY and CDR2 SYGVKD come from the germline V gene. The CDR3 DNA reads TGTGCCATAAAGCCTAGCGGGATTACCTACGAGCAGTACTTC. It translates to CAIKPSGITYEQYF.

J is TRBJ2-3 and V is TRBV5-4, with D unclear. The V and J ends lost 0 bases and 1 base respectively, with 9 bases between them. CDR3 length: 15 amino acids. CDR1 and CDR2 from the germline V gene are SGHNT and YYREEE (reference sequence). CDR3: CASSLGRSRTDTQYF. DNA for the CDR3: TGTGCCAGCAGCTTGGGGCGATCCCGCACAGATACGCAGTATTTT. The full variable domain, its missing parts supplied by reference TRBV5-4 and TRBJ2-3, is ETGVTQSPTHLIKTRGQQVTLRCSSQSGHNTVSWYQQALGQGPQFIFQYYREEENGRGNFPPRFSGLQFPNYSSELNVNALELDDSALYLCASSLGRSRTDTQYFGPGTRLTVL.

The rearrangement uses TRBV5-4 and TRBJ2-7, with 9 bases matching TRBD1. V lost 3 bases to trimming and J lost 5 bases; unmatched junction nucleotides: 12. The length of the CDR3 is 16 residues. From germline, CDR1 is SGHNT and CDR2 YYREEE (reference sequence). CDR3 protein: CASSSAGQGNYHEQYF. The CDR3 DNA reads as TGTGCCAGCAGCTCGGCGGGACAGGGAAATTACCACGAGCAGTACTTC.

The CDR3 region has the DNA TGTGCCAGCAGCCCCGGACAGGGGCGCGAGACCCAGTACTTC. It specifies CASSPGQGRETQYF. The chain couples TRBV11-2 to TRBJ2-5; 9 bases fit TRBD1. From germline, CDR1 is SGHAT and CDR2 FQNNGV. The trim removed 5 bases at V and 5 bases at J, leaving 6 bases unmatched. The CDR3 is 14 amino acids.

The CDR3 DNA sequence: TGTGCCAGCAGCTTGGGGGTGGTCAACATTCAGTACTTC. This gives the protein CASSLGVVNIQYF. V and J are TRBV7-2 and TRBJ2-4; D might be TRBD1 or TRBD2, each matching 5 bases. The CDR3 runs to 13 residues. Trimming left V 3 bases short and J 7 bases short, with 10 bases between. Germline V gives CDR1 SGHTA, CDR2 FQGNSA.

J is TRBJ2-2 and V is TRBV4-2; TRBD2 agrees at 10 bases. V trimming: 0 bases; J trimming: 0 bases; junction bases outside the gene matches: 1. Germline CDR1 is LGHNA and CDR2 is YNFKEQ. The CDR3 is 17 amino acids. This CDR3 is CASSQEGLASNTGELFF. The CDR3 nucleotides are TGTGCCAGCAGCCAAGAGGGACTAGCGTCGAACACCGGGGAGCTGTTTTTT.

V gene TRBV11-2 combines with J gene TRBJ2-7; 8 bases agree with TRBD1. The CDR3 totals 15 residues. The germline V gene has CDR1 SGHAT and CDR2 FQNNGV. With 4 bases clipped from V and 4 bases from J, the junction kept 9 bases outside the gene matches. In nucleotides, the CDR3 is TGTGCCAGCAGCTCCGTCCGGGGACAGGCGTACGAGCAGTACTTC. The encoded protein is CASSSVRGQAYEQYF.

The chain employs TRBV6-5 and TRBJ2-1, with D unresolved. V lost 6 bases, J lost 6 bases, and 15 bases lay in between. CDR3 length: 14 residues. Germline lookup yields CDR1 MNHEY and CDR2 SVGAGI. CDR3 coding DNA: TGTGCCAGCAGCCCGTCGGGCACCCCCAATGAGCAGTTCTTC. This encodes CASSPSGTPNEQFF.